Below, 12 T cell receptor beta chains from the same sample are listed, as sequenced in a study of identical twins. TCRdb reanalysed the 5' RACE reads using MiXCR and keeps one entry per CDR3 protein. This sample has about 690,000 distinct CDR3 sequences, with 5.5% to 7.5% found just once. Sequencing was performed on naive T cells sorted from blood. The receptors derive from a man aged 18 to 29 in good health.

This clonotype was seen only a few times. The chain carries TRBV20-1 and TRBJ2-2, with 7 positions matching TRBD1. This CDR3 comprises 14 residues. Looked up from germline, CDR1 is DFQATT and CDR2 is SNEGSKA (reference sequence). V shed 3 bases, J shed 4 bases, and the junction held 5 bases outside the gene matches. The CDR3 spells CSASLGQATGELFF. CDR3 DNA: TGCAGTGCTAGTCTCGGACAGGCCACCGGGGAGCTGTTTTTT.

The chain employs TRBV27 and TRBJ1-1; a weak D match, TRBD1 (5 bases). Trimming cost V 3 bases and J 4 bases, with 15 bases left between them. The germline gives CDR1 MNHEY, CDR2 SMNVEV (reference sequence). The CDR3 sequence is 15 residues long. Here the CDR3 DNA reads TGTGCCAGCAGTTTCCTCGGGGGTTCGAGCACTGAAGCTTTCTTT. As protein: CASSFLGGSSTEAFF.

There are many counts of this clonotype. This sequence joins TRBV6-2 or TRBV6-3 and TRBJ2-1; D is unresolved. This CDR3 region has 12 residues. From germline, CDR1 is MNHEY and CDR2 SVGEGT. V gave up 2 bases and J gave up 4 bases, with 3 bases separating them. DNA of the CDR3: TGTGCCAGCAGTTACCAGTACAATGAGCAGTTCTTC. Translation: CASSYQYNEQFF.

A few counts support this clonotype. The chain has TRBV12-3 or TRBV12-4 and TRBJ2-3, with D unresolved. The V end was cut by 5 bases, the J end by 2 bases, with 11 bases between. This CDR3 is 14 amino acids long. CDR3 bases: TGTGCCAGCAGTCCGCGACGACCCACAGATACGCAGTATTTT. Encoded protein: CASSPRRPTDTQYF.

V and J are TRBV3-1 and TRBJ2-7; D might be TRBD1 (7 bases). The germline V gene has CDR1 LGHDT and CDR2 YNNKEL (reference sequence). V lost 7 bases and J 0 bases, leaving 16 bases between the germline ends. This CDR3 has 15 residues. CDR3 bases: TGTGCCAGCACTCTGACAGGGAGGAGCTCCTACGAGCAGTACTTC. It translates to CASTLTGRSSYEQYF.

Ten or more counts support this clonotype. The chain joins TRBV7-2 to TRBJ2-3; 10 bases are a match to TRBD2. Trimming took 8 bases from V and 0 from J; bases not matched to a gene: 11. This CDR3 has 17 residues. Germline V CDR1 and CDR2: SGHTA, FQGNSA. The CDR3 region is CASAGTSARFSTDTQYF. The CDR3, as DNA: TGTGCCAGCGCCGGGACTAGCGCTCGCTTTAGCACAGATACGCAGTATTTT.

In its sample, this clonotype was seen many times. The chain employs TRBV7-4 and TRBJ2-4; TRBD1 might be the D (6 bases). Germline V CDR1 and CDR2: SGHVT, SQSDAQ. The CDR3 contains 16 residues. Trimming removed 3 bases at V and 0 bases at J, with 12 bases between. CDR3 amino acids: CASSFRTEIAKNIQYF. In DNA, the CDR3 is TGTGCCAGCAGCTTCCGGACAGAAATAGCCAAAAACATTCAGTACTTC. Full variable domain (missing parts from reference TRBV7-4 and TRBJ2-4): GAGVSQSPRYKVAKRGRDVALRCDSISGHVTLYWYRQTLGQGSEVLTYSQSDAQRDKSGRPSGRFSAERPERSVSTLKIQRTEQGDSAVYLCASSFRTEIAKNIQYFGAGTRLSVL.

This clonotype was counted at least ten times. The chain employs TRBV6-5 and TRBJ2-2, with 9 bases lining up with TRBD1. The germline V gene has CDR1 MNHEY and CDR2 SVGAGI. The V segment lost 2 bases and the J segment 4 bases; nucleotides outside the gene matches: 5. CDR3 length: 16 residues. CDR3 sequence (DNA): TGTGCCAGCAGTTACAGGACAGGGGTCGCCACCGGGGAGCTGTTTTTT. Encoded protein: CASSYRTGVATGELFF.

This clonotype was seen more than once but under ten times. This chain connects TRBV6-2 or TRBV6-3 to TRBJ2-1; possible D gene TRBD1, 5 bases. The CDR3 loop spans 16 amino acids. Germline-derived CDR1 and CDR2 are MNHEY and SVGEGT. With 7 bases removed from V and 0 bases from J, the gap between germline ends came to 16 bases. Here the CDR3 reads CASKRGLAPSYNEQFF. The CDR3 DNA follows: TGTGCCAGCAAAAGGGGTTTAGCCCCCTCCTACAATGAGCAGTTCTTC.

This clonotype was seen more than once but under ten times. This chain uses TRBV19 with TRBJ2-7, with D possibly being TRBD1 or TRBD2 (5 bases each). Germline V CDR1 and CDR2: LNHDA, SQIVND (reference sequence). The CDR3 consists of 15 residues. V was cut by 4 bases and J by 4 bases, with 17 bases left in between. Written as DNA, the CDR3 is TGTGCCAGTAGTACGGGACGTCCGGACCGGTACGAGCAGTACTTC. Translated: CASSTGRPDRYEQYF.

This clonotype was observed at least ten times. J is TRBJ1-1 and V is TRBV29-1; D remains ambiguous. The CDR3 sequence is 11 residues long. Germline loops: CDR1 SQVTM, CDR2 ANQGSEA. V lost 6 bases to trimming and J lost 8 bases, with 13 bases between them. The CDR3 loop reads CSVRRPSEAFF. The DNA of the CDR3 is TGCAGCGTGAGGCGCCCGTCGGAAGCTTTCTTT.

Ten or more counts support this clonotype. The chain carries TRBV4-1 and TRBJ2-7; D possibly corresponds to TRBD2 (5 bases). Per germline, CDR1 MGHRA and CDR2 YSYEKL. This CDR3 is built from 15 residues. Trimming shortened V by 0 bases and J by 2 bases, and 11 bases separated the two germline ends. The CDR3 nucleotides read TGCGCCAGCAGCCAAGATGGGAGCGAAACCTACGAGCAGTACTTC. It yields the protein CASSQDGSETYEQYF.